Listed below are T cell receptor beta chains from one sample, sequenced in a study of blood T cell repertoires in COVID-19. Only in-frame clones appear in the TCRdb table, and some are missing; sequencing was by immunoSEQ multiplex PCR. This sample yields 150,000 to 200,000 clones, of which over 80% are seen a single time; around 1.4% belongs to the top ten. Material: peripheral blood. Receptors were obtained from a woman in her forties or fifties with acute or convalescent COVID-19. The CDR3 runs from the conserved cysteine through the conserved F or W. A D gene is named only where the DNA matches it firmly. The size field is filled for only some rows; it gives once, few, many or a size class.

v_gene	j_gene	len	abundance	d_gene	CDR3nt	CDR3aa
TRBV6-5	TRBJ2-3	15	-	TRBD2	TGTGCCAGCAGGGATAGCGGGGGGGCGCCAGATACGCAGTATTTT	CASRDSGGAPDTQYF
TRBV29-1	TRBJ1-2	11	-	-	TGCAGCGCCCATGGAGGGGATGGCTACACCTTC	CSAHGGDGYTF
TRBV5-4	TRBJ2-7	14	-	-	TGTGCCAGCAGCTGGGGCGGTCAGGGGTACGAGCAGTACTTC	CASSWGGQGYEQYF
TRBV9	TRBJ2-1	13	-	-	TGTGCCAGCAGCGTGGGCGCTAACAATGAGCAGTTCTTC	CASSVGANNEQFF
TRBV3-1/TRBV3-2	TRBJ2-3	17	-	-	TGTGCCAGCAGCCAAGTGTCCAGGGGTCCTTCCACAGATACGCAGTATTTT	CASSQVSRGPSTDTQYF
TRBV7-2	TRBJ1-1	15	-	TRBD1	TGTGCCAGCAGCACCGGGACAGGTTTGAACACTGAAGCTTTCTTT	CASSTGTGLNTEAFF
TRBV6-5	TRBJ1-2	14	-	TRBD1	TGTGCCAGCAGCATTCCGGACAGGGTCTATGGCTACACCTTC	CASSIPDRVYGYTF
TRBV7-2	TRBJ1-2	13	-	-	TGTGCCAGCAGCTTAACGGGAACTAGGGGCTACACCTTC	CASSLTGTRGYTF
TRBV5-1	TRBJ1-1	14	-	-	TGCGCCAGCAGCGAAACAGGGCTGAACACTGAAGCTTTCTTT	CASSETGLNTEAFF
TRBV5-1	TRBJ1-5	15	-	TRBD1	TGCGCCAGCAGCTTGGGGGCAGGGGGGAATCAGCCCCAGCATTTT	CASSLGAGGNQPQHF
TRBV7-2	TRBJ2-6	16	few	-	TGTGCCAGCAGCCCCTCGGTCGGCTCTGGGGCCAACGTCCTGACTTTC	CASSPSVGSGANVLTF
TRBV15	TRBJ2-6	18	-	-	TGTGCCACCAGCAGAGAAGACAGGAAGACCTCTGGGGCCAACGTCCTGACTTTC	CATSREDRKTSGANVLTF
TRBV5-1	TRBJ2-1	17	-	TRBD2	TGCGCCAGCGAGCTGGGGACTAGCGGGGGCCCTTACAATGAGCAGTTCTTC	CASELGTSGGPYNEQFF
TRBV15	TRBJ2-7	15	-	TRBD1	TGTGCCACCAGCAGAGTCATAGGGGGCGCAGGGGAGCAGTACTTC	CATSRVIGGAGEQYF
TRBV9	TRBJ2-3	16	-	TRBD2	TGTGCCAGCAGCGTAGGAGGACTAGTGACCATAGATACGCAGTATTTT	CASSVGGLVTIDTQYF
TRBV5-4	TRBJ2-2	15	many	TRBD2	TGTGCCAGCAGCTCACTAGCGGGAGACACCGGGGAGCTGTTTTTT	CASSSLAGDTGELFF
TRBV30	TRBJ1-5	16	-	TRBD1	TGTGCCTGGAGCATCGGGACAGGGGGTTCAAATCAGCCCCAGCATTTT	CAWSIGTGGSNQPQHF
TRBV27	TRBJ1-6	13	-	-	TGTGCCAGCAGTACCGACTGGAATTCACCCCTCCACTTT	CASSTDWNSPLHF
TRBV14	TRBJ1-6	15	-	-	TGTGCCAGCAGCCAATCCGGCGGGGGCTTGTCACCCCTCCACTTT	CASSQSGGGLSPLHF
TRBV27	TRBJ1-2	18	-	TRBD1	TGTGCCAGCAGTTTATGGGGGACAGGCACCGGATCGTACTATGGCTACACCTTC	CASSLWGTGTGSYYGYTF
TRBV6-5	TRBJ1-1	13	-	-	TGTGCCAGCTGGGCGGCGGGGAACACTGAAGCTTTCTTT	CASWAAGNTEAFF
TRBV10-3	TRBJ1-2	13	-	TRBD1	TGTGCCATCAGTGCGGGACAGGTCTATGGCTACACCTTC	CAISAGQVYGYTF
TRBV19	TRBJ1-5	16	-	TRBD1	TGTGCCAGTAGTAGGTTACAGGGGAAAGGCAATCAGCCCCAGCATTTT	CASSRLQGKGNQPQHF
TRBV4-1	TRBJ1-4	13	-	-	TGCGCCAGCAGCCAGACAGTGAATGAAAAACTGTTTTTT	CASSQTVNEKLFF
TRBV29-1	TRBJ2-1	15	-	TRBD2	TGCAGCGTTGATGGGCTAGCGGGAGGGTACAATGAGCAGTTCTTC	CSVDGLAGGYNEQFF
TRBV5-4	TRBJ2-1	17	-	TRBD2	TGTGCCAGCAGCATGGGGGGTCCGGGAGGGTCCTACAATGAGCAGTTCTTC	CASSMGGPGGSYNEQFF
TRBV18	TRBJ1-3	14	-	-	TGTGCCAGCTCACCCGGGAACTCTGGAAACACCATATATTTT	CASSPGNSGNTIYF
TRBV7-8	TRBJ2-5	16	-	TRBD2	TGTGCCAGCAGCATCCCTAGCGGGGCCGGACAAGAGACCCAGTACTTC	CASSIPSGAGQETQYF
TRBV27	TRBJ1-5	14	-	-	TGTGCCAGCAGTTTAGCACAGGTAAATCAGCCCCAGCATTTT	CASSLAQVNQPQHF
TRBV29-1	TRBJ1-6	13	-	-	TGCAGCGTTGATCTGGGAGGGAATTCACCCCTCCACTTT	CSVDLGGNSPLHF
TRBV18	TRBJ1-4	12	-	-	TGTGCCAGCTCCCAATTTAATGAAAAACTGTTTTTT	CASSQFNEKLFF
TRBV7-2	TRBJ2-3	15	-	TRBD2	TGTGCCAGCAGCTTAGAGGCGGGAGTCACGCTTACGCAGTATTTT	CASSLEAGVTLTQYF
TRBV6-5	TRBJ1-2	15	-	TRBD1	TGTGCCAGCAGTCGGGGACAGGGGGGCCGCTATGGCTACACCTTC	CASSRGQGGRYGYTF
TRBV10-1	TRBJ1-4	9	once	-	TGCGCCATCACTCCCCAATTGTTTTTT	CAITPQLFF
TRBV27	TRBJ1-1	14	-	-	TGTGCCAGCAGTTTAACAGGGATGAACACTGAAGCTTTCTTT	CASSLTGMNTEAFF
TRBV5-1	TRBJ1-2	15	few	TRBD1	TGCGCCAGCAGCTTGGTTGGGACAGACGCCTTCGGCTACACCTTC	CASSLVGTDAFGYTF
TRBV4-1	TRBJ1-2	14	-	TRBD1	TGCGCCAGCAGTCGGACAGGGGAATTCTATGGCTACACCTTC	CASSRTGEFYGYTF